This T cell receptor beta chain was found in a study of blood T cell dynamics during melanoma immunotherapy. For this clone: The target antigen is unknown.

CDR1 and CDR2 from the germline V gene are MDHEN and SYDVKM. The CDR3 extends over 16 amino acids. Broader study findings: PBMC repertoires of eventual disease-control patients split at W3 into clonality or diversity gains.

This sample's time point: pre-treatment baseline. At 12 weeks after first infusion, RECIST 1.1 defined response for most patients. Patients with prior systemic cancer treatment, concomitant immunosuppressants, or other active malignancies were excluded. Profiling relied on immunoSEQ multiplex PCR, and the TCRdb table lists in-frame clones only, not all of them. The sample consists of nearly 25,000 clones, around nine tenths of them appearing once. The clonotype was recovered from a human donor with melanoma. Sample: blood, taken from a patient treated with checkpoint blockade. The chain couples TRBV28 to TRBJ2-5; TRBD1 might be the D (6 bases). The end of the DNA fits TRBJ2-7 better, so the J call may be wrong. CDR3 bases: TGTGCCAGCAGTTTGGCTACAGGGATGGGAGTCTACGAGCAGTACTTC. It is translated as CASSLATGMGVYEQYF.